Listed here is a single T cell receptor beta chain. The junction does not match germline at one end; this may be a read error. The record originates from a study of low-dose radiotherapy and immunotherapy resistance in tumors. The overall study: Treatment of Cohort 1 consisted of 0.5 Gy per fraction every 2 weeks, adding up to 6.5 Gy. Each patient was administered nivolumab intravenously at 240 mg, which was a flat dose, every two weeks, along with intravenous ipilimumab at 1 mg/kg every six weeks. From cycle 1 day 1, patients took oral aspirin 300 mg every day for four cycles.

The CDR3 extends over 15 amino acids. The germline V gene encodes CDR1 SQVTM and CDR2 ANQGSEA. First-strand cDNA used TRAV- and TRBV-specific primers, covering alpha and beta chains. TCR amplification used about 18 PCR cycles, a constant-region primer and a V-primer adapter. Each CDR3 protein gets one entry after TCRdb re-called the reads with MiXCR. This sample has tens of thousands of distinct CDR3 sequences, with around a third found just once. Described time point: before trial treatment. The study gave donors nivolumab, ipilimumab, aspirin, low-dose cyclophosphamide and low-dose radiotherapy. This TCR came from a female donor with ovarian cancer. The chain uses TRBV29-1 and TRBJ2-1; 9 bases agree with TRBD2. Specimen: PBMCs, collected before treatment. The CDR3 DNA follows: TGCAGCGCCGACCCCATACTAGCGGGCAACAATGAGCTGTTCTTC. This codes for CSADPILAGNNELFF.